This entry describes one T cell receptor (beta chain). Authors' methods: Using reference gene primer amplification, nucleated cell counts were estimated. TCRdb's copy holds only in-frame clones and misses some; the assay was immunoSEQ multiplex PCR. V and J calls and clone size are given by that table; D and trimming were obtained from the DNA. The repertoire holds a few hundred thousand clones, under 90% seen once, with less than 4% in the top ten. This CDR3 is 13 amino acids long. The V and J ends lost 7 bases and 2 bases respectively, with 12 bases between them. This sample stems from a study of blood T cell repertoires in COVID-19. Study-level background: The study drew acute and convalescent COVID-19 samples from the United States, Italy and Spain. PBMCs, B-cell-depleted T cells, or T cells provided the cDNA or gDNA that made up the material.

The genes are TRBV12-3 or TRBV12-4 and TRBJ2-7, with D possibly being TRBD1 (6 bases). The specimen was peripheral blood. This clonotype was obtained from a woman aged 18 to 35 with acute or convalescent COVID-19. DNA for the CDR3: TGTGCCAGCAAAGGGGACAATACCTACGAGCAGTACTTC. This encodes CASKGDNTYEQYF.